A selection of T cell receptor beta chains follows, all from one sample in a study of T cells after yellow fever vaccination. TCRdb reanalysed the 5' RACE reads using MiXCR and keeps one entry per CDR3 protein. Among under 550,000 distinct CDR3 sequences listed, 21% were seen once. Sequencing used PBMCs, obtained roughly 23 days after the first yellow fever vaccination. Every receptor here comes from a man younger than 35 who received the YFV17D yellow fever vaccine. Both conserved end residues are part of each CDR3. The D gene is left open where the match is weak. Clone size appears in some rows only: once, few, many, or a class for an expanded clone.

clone size	V gene	J gene	D gene	CDR3 protein	CDR3 DNA
few	TRBV29-1	TRBJ1-3	.	CSVKRSTGNTIYF	TGCAGCGTTAAAAGGTCTACCGGAAACACCATATATTTT
few	TRBV7-2	TRBJ1-3	.	CASSLTGAGNTIYF	TGTGCCAGCAGCTTAACAGGAGCTGGAAACACCATATATTTT
many	TRBV4-2	TRBJ2-3	TRBD2	CASSQDRGGPDTQYF	TGTGCCAGCAGCCAAGATCGGGGGGGCCCAGATACGCAGTATTTT
.	TRBV5-6	TRBJ1-1	.	CASSLTTGRTEAFF	TGTGCCAGCAGCCTAACAACGGGGCGGACTGAAGCTTTCTTT
.	TRBV27	TRBJ2-2	TRBD1	CASSLFLRTGATRNTGELFF	TGTGCCAGCAGTTTATTTCTTCGGACAGGGGCCACAAGGAACACCGGGGAGCTGTTTTTT
many	TRBV12-3/TRBV12-4	TRBJ2-2	.	CASSFGNTGELFF	TGTGCCAGCAGTTTTGGGAACACCGGGGAGCTGTTTTTT
.	TRBV6-6	TRBJ1-6	.	CASSLGGSPLHF	TGTGCCAGCAGTTTGGGCGGGTCACCCCTCCACTTT
.	TRBV29-1	TRBJ2-3	.	CSAPGRDTDTQYF	TGCAGCGCCCCGGGACGGGACACAGATACGCAGTATTTT
few	TRBV4-1	TRBJ2-3	TRBD2	CASSQAVSSGGADTQYF	TGCGCCAGCAGCCAGGCCGTCTCTAGCGGGGGGGCAGATACGCAGTATTTT
.	TRBV7-2	TRBJ2-1	TRBD1	CASRKDRVYNEQFF	TGTGCCAGCAGGAAGGACAGGGTATACAATGAGCAGTTCTTC
few	TRBV12-3/TRBV12-4	TRBJ2-3	.	CASSLSPGADTQYF	TGTGCCAGCAGTTTAAGTCCGGGGGCAGATACGCAGTATTTT
many	TRBV19	TRBJ1-1	TRBD1	CASSPTRTGGNTEAFF	TGTGCCAGTAGTCCAACCCGGACAGGCGGGAACACTGAAGCTTTCTTT
few	TRBV5-1	TRBJ1-1	.	CASSIRGGPNTEAFF	TGCGCCAGCAGCATCCGCGGGGGCCCTAACACTGAAGCTTTCTTT
once	TRBV7-9	TRBJ2-1	TRBD1	CASSQGVGSYNEQFF	TGTGCCAGCAGCCAGGGGGTAGGGTCCTACAATGAGCAGTTCTTC
few	TRBV3-1	TRBJ2-5	TRBD2	CASTLSGGARETQYF	TGTGCCAGCACCCTCAGCGGGGGGGCCCGGGAGACCCAGTACTTC
few	TRBV20-1	TRBJ2-5	.	CSAPLETQYF	TGCAGTGCCCCCCTGGAGACCCAGTACTTC
.	TRBV7-2	TRBJ2-5	TRBD2	CASSKIAGETQYF	TGTGCCAGCAGCAAGATAGCGGGAGAGACCCAGTACTTC
.	TRBV9	TRBJ2-7	.	CASSVGQSSSYEQYF	TGTGCCAGCAGCGTAGGTCAGTCTAGCTCCTACGAGCAGTACTTC
.	TRBV18	TRBJ2-1	.	CASSPRSVRDNEQFF	TGTGCCAGCTCACCTCGTAGCGTTCGCGACAATGAGCAGTTCTTC
.	TRBV20-1	TRBJ1-1	.	CSASKDRNTEAFF	TGCAGTGCTTCAAAAGACAGGAACACTGAAGCTTTCTTT
many	TRBV24-1	TRBJ2-1	.	CATRETGAGYNEQFF	TGTGCCACCAGAGAGACAGGAGCAGGGTACAATGAGCAGTTCTTC
few	TRBV20-1	TRBJ2-1	.	CSARDRREQTEQFF	TGCAGTGCTAGAGATCGGAGAGAACAGACTGAGCAGTTCTTC
.	TRBV5-4	TRBJ2-1	TRBD2	CASSLGLAAYEQFF	TGTGCCAGCAGCTTGGGACTAGCGGCGTATGAGCAGTTCTTC
.	TRBV19	TRBJ2-1	.	CASSIHLNSYNEQFF	TGTGCCAGTAGTATACACCTGAACTCCTACAATGAGCAGTTCTTC
.	TRBV12-3/TRBV12-4	TRBJ2-1	TRBD2	CASSSGGGKDEQFF	TGTGCCAGCAGTAGCGGGGGGGGCAAGGATGAGCAGTTCTTC
.	TRBV2	TRBJ2-3	.	CASSEAPGATVPSTDTQYF	TGTGCCAGCAGTGAAGCTCCAGGGGCGACTGTACCTAGCACAGATACGCAGTATTTT
.	TRBV12-3/TRBV12-4	TRBJ2-1	.	CASMGPGPLSHNEQFF	TGTGCCAGCATGGGACCGGGACCCTTATCCCACAATGAGCAGTTCTTC
.	TRBV5-1	TRBJ1-2	.	CASSLRPAGIEGYTF	TGCGCCAGCAGCTTGCGCCCGGCAGGGATAGAAGGCTACACCTTC
few	TRBV3-1	TRBJ1-2	.	CASSQYSGVHYGYTF	TGTGCCAGCAGCCAATATAGCGGGGTACACTATGGCTACACCTTC
.	TRBV5-1	TRBJ2-7	TRBD1	CASSLVQGVYEQYF	TGCGCCAGCAGCTTGGTCCAGGGGGTCTACGAGCAGTACTTC
many	TRBV6-1	TRBJ2-5	TRBD1	CASSEGGTGPQETQYF	TGTGCCAGCAGTGAAGGGGGGACAGGTCCTCAAGAGACCCAGTACTTC
once	TRBV18	TRBJ2-5	.	CASSPNGAQETQYF	TGTGCCAGCTCACCCAATGGGGCCCAAGAGACCCAGTACTTC
few	TRBV20-1	TRBJ2-6	.	CSAPGLSGANVLTF	TGCAGTGCTCCGGGTCTCTCTGGGGCCAACGTCCTGACTTTC
few	TRBV30	TRBJ2-5	.	CARSGKGLGTSETQYF	TGTGCCCGTTCCGGGAAGGGTCTTGGTACGTCGGAGACCCAGTACTTC
.	TRBV7-9	TRBJ1-1	TRBD1	CASSLAGTDTEAFF	TGTGCCAGCAGCTTAGCCGGGACAGACACTGAAGCTTTCTTT
few	TRBV30	TRBJ2-1	.	CAWRKDRTNNEQFF	TGTGCCTGGAGGAAGGACAGAACCAACAATGAGCAGTTCTTC
few	TRBV7-8	TRBJ2-1	TRBD1	CASSRQGWNEQFF	TGTGCCAGCAGCCGACAGGGTTGGAATGAGCAGTTCTTC
few	TRBV6-5	TRBJ2-4	.	CASSYSGQTNIQYF	TGTGCCAGCAGTTACTCGGGGCAGACAAACATTCAGTACTTC
.	TRBV12-3/TRBV12-4	TRBJ2-6	TRBD2	CASSLKRGGSGANVLTF	TGTGCCAGCAGTTTAAAGCGGGGGGGATCTGGGGCCAACGTCCTGACTTTC
.	TRBV7-2	TRBJ1-2	.	CASSGRRWDGYTF	TGTGCCAGCAGCGGAAGGCGCTGGGACGGCTACACCTTC
.	TRBV11-2	TRBJ2-1	.	CASAPDGGYNEQFF	TGTGCCAGCGCTCCGGATGGGGGATACAATGAGCAGTTCTTC
few	TRBV30	TRBJ1-1	.	CAWSGGGGQAFF	TGTGCCTGGAGTGGCGGGGGCGGCCAAGCTTTCTTT
many	TRBV6-5	TRBJ1-6	.	CASSVDRDNSPLHF	TGTGCCAGCAGCGTCGACAGAGATAATTCACCCCTCCACTTT
.	TRBV7-2	TRBJ2-1	TRBD2	CASSLFRGRAYNEQFF	TGTGCCAGCAGCTTATTTCGGGGGAGGGCCTACAATGAGCAGTTCTTC
.	TRBV7-8	TRBJ2-7	.	CASSPHQGPSYEQYF	TGTGCCAGCAGCCCTCACCAGGGACCTTCCTACGAGCAGTACTTC
.	TRBV12-3/TRBV12-4	TRBJ2-1	.	CASSAGGAGIGFF	TGTGCCAGCAGTGCCGGGGGAGCGGGCATTGGGTTCTTC
.	TRBV7-2	TRBJ2-1	TRBD1	CASRGQGPNEQFF	TGTGCCAGCAGGGGACAGGGCCCCAATGAGCAGTTCTTC
.	TRBV12-3/TRBV12-4	TRBJ2-7	TRBD1	CASSGRGGAYEQYF	TGTGCCAGCAGTGGCCGAGGGGGCGCCTACGAGCAGTACTTC
.	TRBV4-1	TRBJ1-5	TRBD1	CASSPGGTGESNQPQHF	TGCGCCAGCAGTCCCGGCGGGACAGGGGAAAGCAATCAGCCCCAGCATTTT
few	TRBV6-5	TRBJ2-3	TRBD2	CASSYLSGGLTDTQYF	TGTGCCAGCAGTTACCTTTCGGGGGGACTCACAGATACGCAGTATTTT
.	TRBV19	TRBJ2-1	.	CASSIIGYEQFF	TGTGCCAGTAGTATAATTGGATACGAGCAGTTCTTC
.	TRBV2	TRBJ1-2	.	CATNPYRDGYTF	TGTGCCACAAACCCTTACAGGGATGGCTACACCTTC
few	TRBV20-1	TRBJ2-1	TRBD1	CSARGPLGQRISSSYNEQFF	TGCAGTGCTAGAGGGCCCCTGGGACAGAGAATCAGTAGCTCCTACAATGAGCAGTTCTTC
.	TRBV30	TRBJ1-2	.	CAWSVLFGGQWGYTF	TGTGCCTGGAGTGTATTATTTGGGGGTCAGTGGGGCTACACCTTC
.	TRBV9	TRBJ2-2	.	CASSAPGRSEPGELFF	TGTGCCAGCAGCGCACCAGGGAGGTCGGAACCCGGGGAGCTGTTTTTT